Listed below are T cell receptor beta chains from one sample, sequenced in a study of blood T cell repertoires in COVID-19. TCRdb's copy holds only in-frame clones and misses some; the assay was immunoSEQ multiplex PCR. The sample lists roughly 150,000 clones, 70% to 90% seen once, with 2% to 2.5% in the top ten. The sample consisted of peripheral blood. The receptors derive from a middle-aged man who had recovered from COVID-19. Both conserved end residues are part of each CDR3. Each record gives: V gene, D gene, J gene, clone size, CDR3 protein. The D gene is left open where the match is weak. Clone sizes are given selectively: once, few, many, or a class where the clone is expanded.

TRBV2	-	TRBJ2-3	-	CASSGQGLYTDTQYF
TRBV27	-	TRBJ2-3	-	CASSPELATDTQYF
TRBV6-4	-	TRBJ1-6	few	CASRGTGSNSPLHF
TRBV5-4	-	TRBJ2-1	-	CASSLEGGGREQFF
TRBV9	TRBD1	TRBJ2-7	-	CASSSTQGAREQYF
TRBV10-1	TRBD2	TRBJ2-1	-	CASSEIWTSGENNEQFF
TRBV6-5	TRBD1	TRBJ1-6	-	CASIYGTGFNSPLHF
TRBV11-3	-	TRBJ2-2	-	CASSLTGVVTGELFF
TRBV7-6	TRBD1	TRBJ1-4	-	CASSVDRGANEKLFF
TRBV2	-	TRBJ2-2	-	CASSENLARSTGELFF
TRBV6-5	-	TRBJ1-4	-	CASAPWGDEKLFF
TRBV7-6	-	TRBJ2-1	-	CASSLGDNNEQFF
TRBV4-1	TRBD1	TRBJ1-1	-	CASSLAGGNTEAFF
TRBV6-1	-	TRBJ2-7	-	CASSDGQGMPYEQYF
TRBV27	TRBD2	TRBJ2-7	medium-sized	CASSLRWSGDEQYF